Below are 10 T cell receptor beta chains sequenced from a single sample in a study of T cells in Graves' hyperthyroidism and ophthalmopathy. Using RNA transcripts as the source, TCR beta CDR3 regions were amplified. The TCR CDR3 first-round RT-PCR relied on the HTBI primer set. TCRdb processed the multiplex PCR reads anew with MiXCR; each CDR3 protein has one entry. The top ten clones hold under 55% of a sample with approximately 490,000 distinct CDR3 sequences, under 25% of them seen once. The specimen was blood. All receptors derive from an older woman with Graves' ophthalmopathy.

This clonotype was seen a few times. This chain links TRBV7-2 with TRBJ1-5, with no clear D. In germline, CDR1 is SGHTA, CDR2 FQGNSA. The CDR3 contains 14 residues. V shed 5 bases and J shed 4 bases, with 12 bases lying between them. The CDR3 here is CASSHRDPNQPQHF. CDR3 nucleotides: TGTGCCAGCAGCCACCGAGACCCGAATCAGCCCCAGCATTTT. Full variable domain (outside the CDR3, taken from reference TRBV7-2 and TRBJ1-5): GAGVSQSPSNKVTEKGKDVELRCDPISGHTALYWYRQSLGQGLEFLIYFQGNSAPDKSGLPSDRFSAERTGGSVSTLTIQRTQQEDSAVYLCASSHRDPNQPQHFGDGTRLSIL.

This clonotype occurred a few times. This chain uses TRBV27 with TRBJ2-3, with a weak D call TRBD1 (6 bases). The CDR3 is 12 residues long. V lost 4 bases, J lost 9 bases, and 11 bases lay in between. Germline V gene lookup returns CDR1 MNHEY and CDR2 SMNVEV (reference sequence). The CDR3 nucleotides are TGTGCCAGCAGTTATACAGGGCGGACGCAGTATTTT. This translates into CASSYTGRTQYF.

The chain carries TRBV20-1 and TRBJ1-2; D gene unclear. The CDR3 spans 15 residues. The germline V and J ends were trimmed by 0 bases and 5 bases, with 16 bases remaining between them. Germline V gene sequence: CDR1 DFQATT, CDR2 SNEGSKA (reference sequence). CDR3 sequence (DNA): TGCAGTGCTAGAGATCGGGCTCTCAGTGGTTATGGCTACACCTTC. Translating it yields CSARDRALSGYGYTF.

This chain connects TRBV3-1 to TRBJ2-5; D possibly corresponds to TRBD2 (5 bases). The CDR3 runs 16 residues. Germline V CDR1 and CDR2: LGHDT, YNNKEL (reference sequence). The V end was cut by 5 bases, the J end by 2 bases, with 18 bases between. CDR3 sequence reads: CASSDVATPGQETQYF. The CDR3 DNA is TGTGCCAGCAGCGACGTGGCTACCCCGGGGCAAGAGACCCAGTACTTC.

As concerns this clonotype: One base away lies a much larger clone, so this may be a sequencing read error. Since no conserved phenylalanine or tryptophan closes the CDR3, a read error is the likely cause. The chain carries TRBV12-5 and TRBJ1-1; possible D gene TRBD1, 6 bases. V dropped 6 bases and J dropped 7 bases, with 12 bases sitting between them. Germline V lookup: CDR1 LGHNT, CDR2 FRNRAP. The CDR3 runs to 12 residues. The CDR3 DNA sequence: TGTGCTAGTGGAAGGGACAATCGTGAAGCTTTCCTT. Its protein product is CASGRDNREAFL.

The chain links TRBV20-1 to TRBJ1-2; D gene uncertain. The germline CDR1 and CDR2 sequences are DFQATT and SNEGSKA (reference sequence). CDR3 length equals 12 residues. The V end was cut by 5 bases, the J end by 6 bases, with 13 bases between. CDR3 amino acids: CSASEGADGYTF. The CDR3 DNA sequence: TGCAGTGCTTCAGAGGGAGCGGATGGCTACACCTTC.

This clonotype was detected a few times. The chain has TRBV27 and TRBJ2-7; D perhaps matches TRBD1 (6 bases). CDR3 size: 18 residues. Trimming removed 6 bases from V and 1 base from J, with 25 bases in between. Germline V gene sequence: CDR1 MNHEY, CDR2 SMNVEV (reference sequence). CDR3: CASSLNAPGTLGSYEQYF. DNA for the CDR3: TGTGCCAGCAGCCTCAATGCACCCGGGACACTAGGTTCCTACGAGCAGTACTTC.

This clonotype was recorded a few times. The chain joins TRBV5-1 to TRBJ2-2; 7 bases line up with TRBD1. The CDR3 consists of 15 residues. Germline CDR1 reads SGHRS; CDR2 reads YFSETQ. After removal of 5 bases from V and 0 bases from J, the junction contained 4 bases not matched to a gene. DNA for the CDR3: TGCGCCAGCAGAGAGGGGGCGACGAACACCGGGGAGCTGTTTTTT. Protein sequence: CASREGATNTGELFF.

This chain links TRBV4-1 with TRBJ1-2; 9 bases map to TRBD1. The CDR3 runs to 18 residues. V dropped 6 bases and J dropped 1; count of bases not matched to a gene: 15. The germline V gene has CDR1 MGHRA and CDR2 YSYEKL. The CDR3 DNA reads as TGCGCCAGCAGAAGTACCGGGACAGGGCGCGATCATAACTATGGCTACACCTTC. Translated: CASRSTGTGRDHNYGYTF.

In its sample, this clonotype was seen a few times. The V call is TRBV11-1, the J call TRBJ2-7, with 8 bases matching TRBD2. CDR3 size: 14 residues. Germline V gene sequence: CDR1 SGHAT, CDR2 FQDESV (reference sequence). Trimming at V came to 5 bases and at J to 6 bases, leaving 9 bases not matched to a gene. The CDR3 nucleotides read TGTGCCAGCAGCCCCTCAGGGCTAGCGGGCGAGCAGTACTTC. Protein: CASSPSGLAGEQYF.